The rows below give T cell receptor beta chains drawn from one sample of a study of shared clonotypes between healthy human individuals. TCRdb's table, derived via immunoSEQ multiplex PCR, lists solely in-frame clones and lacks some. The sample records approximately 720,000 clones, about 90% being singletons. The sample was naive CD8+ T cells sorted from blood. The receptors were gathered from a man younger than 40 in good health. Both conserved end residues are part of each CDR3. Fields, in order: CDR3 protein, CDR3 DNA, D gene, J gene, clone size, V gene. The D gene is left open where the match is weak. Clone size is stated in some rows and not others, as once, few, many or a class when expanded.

CDR3aa: CAWTGGYEQYF; CDR3nt: TGTGCCTGGACAGGGGGGTACGAGCAGTACTTC; d_gene: -; j_gene: TRBJ2-7; abundance: -; v_gene: TRBV30
CDR3aa: CASSSDLGYEQYF; CDR3nt: TGTGCCAGCAGCTCAGATCTAGGCTACGAGCAGTACTTC; d_gene: -; j_gene: TRBJ2-7; abundance: -; v_gene: TRBV7-6
CDR3aa: CASHGAGIYEQYF; CDR3nt: TGTGCCAGCCACGGGGCAGGGATCTACGAGCAGTACTTC; d_gene: -; j_gene: TRBJ2-7; abundance: -; v_gene: TRBV6-6
CDR3aa: CASSLTGSALNTEAFF; CDR3nt: TGTGCCAGCAGCTTAACAGGGTCGGCCCTGAACACTGAAGCTTTCTTT; d_gene: -; j_gene: TRBJ1-1; abundance: -; v_gene: TRBV5-5
CDR3aa: CASSYGAGKNEQFF; CDR3nt: TGTGCCAGCAGTTATGGCGCGGGTAAGAATGAGCAGTTCTTC; d_gene: -; j_gene: TRBJ2-1; abundance: once; v_gene: TRBV6-5
CDR3aa: CASSNMDISNIQYF; CDR3nt: TGTGCCAGCAGCAACATGGACATTTCCAACATTCAGTACTTC; d_gene: -; j_gene: TRBJ2-4; abundance: once; v_gene: TRBV11-1
CDR3aa: CASSQTSRAIQHEQYF; CDR3nt: TGTGCCAGCAGCCAAACTTCTAGGGCGATCCAGCACGAGCAGTACTTC; d_gene: -; j_gene: TRBJ2-7; abundance: -; v_gene: TRBV7-9
CDR3aa: CASGDLFRSYEQYF; CDR3nt: TGTGCCAGCGGGGACTTATTTCGGTCCTACGAGCAGTACTTC; d_gene: -; j_gene: TRBJ2-7; abundance: -; v_gene: TRBV27
CDR3aa: CASSPRTAYEQYF; CDR3nt: TGTGCCAGCAGTCCCCGGACAGCCTACGAGCAGTACTTC; d_gene: -; j_gene: TRBJ2-7; abundance: once; v_gene: TRBV25-1
CDR3aa: CASSLGTGEQYF; CDR3nt: TGTGCCAGCAGCTTAGGTACGGGGGAGCAGTACTTC; d_gene: -; j_gene: TRBJ2-7; abundance: -; v_gene: TRBV7-2
CDR3aa: CASSLGQGATTEAFF; CDR3nt: TGTGCCAGCAGCTTGGGACAGGGGGCGACGACTGAAGCTTTCTTT; d_gene: TRBD1; j_gene: TRBJ1-1; abundance: -; v_gene: TRBV5-8
CDR3aa: CASSPPRPGELFF; CDR3nt: TGTGCCAGCTCACCACCGCGACCCGGGGAGCTGTTTTTT; d_gene: -; j_gene: TRBJ2-2; abundance: -; v_gene: TRBV18
CDR3aa: CASSLGWSEQYF; CDR3nt: TGTGCCAGCAGCCTCGGTTGGTCCGAGCAGTACTTC; d_gene: -; j_gene: TRBJ2-7; abundance: -; v_gene: TRBV5-6
CDR3aa: CASSYPMFRGGTEAFF; CDR3nt: TGTGCCAGCAGTTACCCCATGTTTAGGGGAGGGACTGAAGCTTTCTTT; d_gene: -; j_gene: TRBJ1-1; abundance: once; v_gene: TRBV6-6
CDR3aa: CASSEGRVLPSGELFF; CDR3nt: TGTGCCAGCAGTGAAGGGAGGGTCCTCCCATCCGGGGAGCTGTTTTTT; d_gene: -; j_gene: TRBJ2-2; abundance: -; v_gene: TRBV6-1
CDR3aa: CASSSLGNEQFF; CDR3nt: TGTGCCAGCAGCTCCCTGGGGAATGAGCAGTTCTTC; d_gene: -; j_gene: TRBJ2-1; abundance: -; v_gene: TRBV7-8
CDR3aa: CASEQGSHSYEQYF; CDR3nt: TGTGCCAGCGAACAGGGTTCCCACTCCTACGAGCAGTACTTC; d_gene: -; j_gene: TRBJ2-7; abundance: -; v_gene: TRBV28
CDR3aa: CASSQGMTQPQFEQYF; CDR3nt: TGCGCCAGCAGCCAAGGAATGACTCAGCCGCAATTCGAGCAGTACTTC; d_gene: -; j_gene: TRBJ2-7; abundance: -; v_gene: TRBV4-3
CDR3aa: CASSVQGDRTDTQYF; CDR3nt: TGTGCCAGCAGCGTACAGGGAGACCGCACAGATACGCAGTATTTT; d_gene: -; j_gene: TRBJ2-3; abundance: once; v_gene: TRBV9
CDR3aa: CASSLGTTGEQFF; CDR3nt: TGTGCCAGCAGCCTAGGGACAACCGGTGAGCAGTTCTTC; d_gene: -; j_gene: TRBJ2-1; abundance: -; v_gene: TRBV11-3
CDR3aa: CASSQRTVEQYF; CDR3nt: TGTGCCAGCAGCCAGAGAACAGTCGAGCAGTACTTC; d_gene: -; j_gene: TRBJ2-7; abundance: -; v_gene: TRBV5-4
CDR3aa: CAISGQPGTPMRQYF; CDR3nt: TGTGCCATCAGTGGCCAGCCCGGGACCCCCATGCGGCAGTACTTC; d_gene: -; j_gene: TRBJ2-7; abundance: -; v_gene: TRBV10-3
CDR3aa: CAWRLGVTYEQYF; CDR3nt: TGTGCCTGGAGATTAGGGGTAACCTACGAGCAGTACTTC; d_gene: -; j_gene: TRBJ2-7; abundance: -; v_gene: TRBV30
CDR3aa: CATSIGGDYNEQFF; CDR3nt: TGTGCCACCAGCATAGGGGGAGACTACAATGAGCAGTTCTTC; d_gene: -; j_gene: TRBJ2-1; abundance: -; v_gene: TRBV15